This T cell receptor beta chain was observed in a study of T cell repertoires in cytomegalovirus infection. One entry per CDR3 protein results from TCRdb running MiXCR on the reads. The sample contains 250,000 to 300,000 distinct CDR3 sequences, approximately 13% of which appear only once. The CDR3 length is 15 residues. Germline loops: CDR1 DFQATT, CDR2 SNEGSKA (reference sequence). The junction had 6 bases not matched to a gene; V was cut back by 5 bases and J by 1 base. Notes on the study in general: HLA-C-restricted TCR beta clonotypes specific for CMV led the ex vivo response.

This clonotype appeared a few times. Its target is unknown. Material: PBMCs. The receptor comes from a human donor in good health (CMV status not recorded). Some clones in this sample may be carry-over from other donors' samples. The chain combines TRBV20-1 with TRBJ2-3; 10 bases are a match to TRBD2. This CDR3 is CSAHRGTSGTDTQYF. The CDR3 DNA reads TGCAGTGCTCACCGAGGGACTAGCGGCACAGATACGCAGTATTTT.